This T cell receptor beta chain was sequenced for a study of T-cell reconstitution after alpha-beta-depleted transplantation in children. Study-level findings and limits: Most T-cell counts and diversity one year after the transplant came from T cells that were newly produced.

V trimming: 3 bases; J trimming: 4 bases; junction bases outside the gene matches: 12. Germline CDR1 and CDR2: DFQATT and SNEGSKA (reference sequence). The CDR3 runs 16 residues. For TCRbeta, the library was prepared with unique molecular identifiers. Each CDR3 protein is one row after TCRdb ran MiXCR on the PCR reads. In the table there are approximately 290,000 distinct CDR3 sequences, around a tenth of which are singletons. This clonotype showed up many times. Its antigen is unidentified. This clonotype originated in a male patient aged 2 to 9 who had a stem cell transplant for chronic granulomatous disease, so the T cells may come from the graft donor. The material sequenced was peripheral blood, taken 180 days after TCRalphabeta/CD19-depleted stem cell transplant. This chain joins TRBV20-1 and TRBJ2-1; TRBD2 matches 7 bases. The CDR3 DNA follows: TGCAGTGCTAGGGTTAAGAGCGGGATAATTTACAATGAGCAGTTCTTC. As protein: CSARVKSGIIYNEQFF.